Listed below are T cell receptor beta chains from one sample, sequenced in a study of cytotoxic CD8 clonotypes in ibrutinib-treated CLL. Sequencing used immunoSEQ multiplex PCR; TCRdb keeps in-frame clones, though not all of them. Here the sample spans about 130,000 clones, approximately 83% being singletons. Here the sequenced sample was PBMCs, taken after 24 months of ibrutinib treatment. Receptors originate from a human donor with chronic lymphocytic leukemia. CDR3s include the opening cysteine and the closing phenylalanine or tryptophan. A D gene is named only where the DNA matches it firmly. Expanded clones are given a class, and other clones once, few, many or no size at all.

D gene	V gene	clone size	J gene	CDR3 protein	CDR3 DNA
TRBD2	TRBV13	once	TRBJ2-7	CASSNRGRGFYEQYF	TGTGCCAGCAGCAACCGGGGGAGGGGTTTTTACGAGCAGTACTTC
-	TRBV25-1	-	TRBJ2-7	CASSPRGSYEQYF	TGTGCCAGCAGCCCCAGGGGCAGCTACGAGCAGTACTTC
-	TRBV6-5	-	TRBJ2-3	CASSQSLKRTDTQYF	TGTGCCAGCAGTCAGTCCCTGAAGAGGACAGATACGCAGTATTTT
-	TRBV10-3	-	TRBJ2-3	CAISESISGGGADTQYF	TGTGCCATCAGTGAGTCGATCAGCGGAGGAGGGGCAGATACGCAGTATTTT
-	TRBV18	-	TRBJ2-5	CASSPSGETQYF	TGTGCCAGTTCGCCCTCTGGGGAGACCCAGTACTTC
-	TRBV6-1	-	TRBJ1-5	CASDYQPQHF	TGTGCCAGCGATTATCAGCCCCAGCATTTT
TRBD2	TRBV11-3	-	TRBJ2-1	CASSHHQTSGSYEQFF	TGTGCCAGCAGCCATCACCAAACTAGCGGGAGCTATGAGCAGTTCTTC
TRBD2	TRBV19	-	TRBJ2-3	CASSIVSGSTDTQYF	TGTGCCAGTAGTATAGTTAGCGGGAGCACAGATACGCAGTATTTT
TRBD1	TRBV19	medium-sized	TRBJ2-7	CASGTGGSSEQYF	TGTGCCAGCGGGACAGGGGGCTCCTCCGAGCAGTACTTC
-	TRBV9	-	TRBJ1-2	CASAPGSGGYTF	TGTGCCAGCGCCCCGGGATCGGGAGGCTACACCTTC
TRBD2	TRBV27	once	TRBJ2-3	CASSSSLAGGGDTQYF	TGTGCCAGCAGTTCCTCTCTAGCGGGTGGGGGAGATACGCAGTATTTT
-	TRBV14	once	TRBJ2-1	CASSPMTWYNNEQFF	TGTGCCAGCAGCCCGATGACCTGGTATAACAATGAGCAGTTCTTC
-	TRBV7-6	-	TRBJ2-5	CASSPLPGAQETQYF	TGTGCCAGCAGCCCTCTCCCGGGGGCCCAAGAGACCCAGTACTTC
-	TRBV27	-	TRBJ2-3	CASKLRDTQYF	TGTGCCAGCAAACTTAGGGATACGCAGTATTTT
-	TRBV4-2	-	TRBJ1-1	CASSRAPGWTEAFF	TGTGCCAGCAGCCGCGCCCCGGGATGGACTGAAGCTTTCTTT
-	TRBV28	-	TRBJ1-6	CASSEKTGLGSPLHF	TGTGCCAGCAGTGAAAAAACAGGGTTGGGTTCACCCCTCCACTTT
-	TRBV5-4	once	TRBJ1-4	CASSSRDIDEKLFF	TGTGCCAGCAGCTCCCGGGACATTGACGAAAAACTGTTTTTT
-	TRBV2	-	TRBJ2-5	CASMEAPRVHQETQYF	TGTGCCAGCATGGAAGCTCCTAGGGTTCACCAAGAGACCCAGTACTTC
TRBD1	TRBV16	-	TRBJ2-2	CASSRDRDSTGELFF	TGTGCCAGCAGCCGAGACAGGGATAGCACCGGGGAGCTGTTTTTT
-	TRBV28	once	TRBJ1-2	CASIAGTNYGYTF	TGTGCCAGCATCGCAGGGACAAACTATGGCTACACCTTC
-	TRBV6-6	-	TRBJ1-1	CASSYMGGSRDTEAFF	TGTGCCAGCAGTTATATGGGGGGTAGTAGGGACACTGAAGCTTTCTTT
-	TRBV4-3	-	TRBJ1-5	CASSQDHGSGVFQPQHF	TGCGCCAGCAGCCAAGATCATGGTTCGGGGGTGTTTCAGCCCCAGCATTTT
-	TRBV5-6	once	TRBJ1-1	CASSPEVQGRTEAFF	TGTGCCAGCAGCCCAGAGGTACAGGGCCGCACTGAAGCTTTCTTT
-	TRBV30	-	TRBJ2-2	CAWSVGGTGELFF	TGTGCCTGGAGTGTCGGGGGCACCGGGGAGCTGTTTTTT
TRBD2	TRBV28	-	TRBJ2-1	CASSSRVLGGDEQFF	TGTGCCAGCAGTTCGCGGGTGCTGGGGGGGGATGAGCAGTTCTTC
TRBD2	TRBV19	-	TRBJ2-7	CASSTVAGGYEQYF	TGTGCCAGTAGTACAGTAGCGGGGGGATACGAGCAGTACTTC
-	TRBV29-1	-	TRBJ2-7	CSVGQSSYEQYF	TGCAGCGTAGGACAGAGCTCCTACGAGCAGTACTTC
-	TRBV6-1	-	TRBJ1-6	CASSSWGYNSPLHF	TGTGCCAGCAGCTCTTGGGGTTATAATTCACCCCTCCACTTT
-	TRBV28	-	TRBJ1-1	CASSKRLENTEAFF	TGTGCCAGCAGTAAGAGACTTGAGAACACTGAAGCTTTCTTT
-	TRBV13	-	TRBJ2-3	CASSPSRTNSLFTDTQYF	TGTGCCAGCAGCCCGTCTCGGACTAATTCTCTCTTCACAGATACGCAGTATTTT
-	TRBV10-3	-	TRBJ2-7	CAIGTEGAKYEQYF	TGTGCCATCGGCACGGAGGGGGCGAAGTACGAGCAGTACTTC
TRBD1	TRBV27	-	TRBJ2-6	CASSLSASGQGYGANVLTF	TGTGCCAGCAGTTTGTCCGCGTCGGGACAGGGGTACGGGGCCAACGTCCTGACTTTC
TRBD1	TRBV18	-	TRBJ2-5	CASSSDRGGLETQYF	TGTGCCAGCTCGTCGGACAGGGGAGGCTTGGAGACCCAGTACTTC
-	TRBV27	-	TRBJ1-2	CASRRYSERAKANYGYTF	TGTGCCAGCAGGAGATATAGCGAGAGGGCCAAAGCTAACTATGGCTACACCTTC
TRBD2	TRBV4-2	-	TRBJ2-3	CASSQVQRGSTDTQYF	TGTGCCAGCAGCCAAGTCCAGCGGGGAAGCACAGATACGCAGTATTTT
TRBD1	TRBV19	-	TRBJ1-3	CASSSRGSRTGGNTIYF	TGTGCCAGTAGTTCCCGAGGTTCCCGGACAGGAGGAAACACCATATATTTT
-	TRBV2	-	TRBJ1-5	CASSDARDNQPQHF	TGTGCCAGCAGTGATGCCAGGGACAATCAGCCCCAGCATTTT
TRBD2	TRBV9	-	TRBJ2-5	CASSLTSGSFETQYF	TGTGCCAGCAGCCTGACTAGCGGGAGCTTTGAGACCCAGTACTTC
TRBD1	TRBV29-1	-	TRBJ1-2	CSVEGQGHPYYGYTF	TGCAGCGTTGAAGGACAGGGCCATCCGTACTATGGCTACACCTTC
TRBD1	TRBV7-6	many	TRBJ1-5	CASSDRGGQPQHF	TGTGCCAGCAGCGACAGGGGTGGGCAGCCCCAGCATTTT
-	TRBV18	-	TRBJ2-5	CASSPRGNQETQYF	TGTGCCAGCTCACCGCGGGGTAACCAAGAGACCCAGTACTTC
TRBD1	TRBV14	few	TRBJ1-2	CASSHGQGVGYGYTF	TGTGCCAGCAGCCACGGACAGGGAGTAGGGTATGGCTACACCTTC
-	TRBV20-1	-	TRBJ1-2	CSARDLLGYTF	TGCAGTGCTAGAGATCTCCTTGGCTACACCTTC
-	TRBV7-9	-	TRBJ2-5	CASSSGGLETQYF	TGTGCCAGCAGCTCCGGGGGTTTGGAGACCCAGTACTTC
TRBD1	TRBV29-1	once	TRBJ2-5	CSVTRDRGKQETQYF	TGCAGCGTTACCCGGGACAGGGGGAAGCAAGAGACCCAGTACTTC
TRBD2	TRBV29-1	-	TRBJ2-7	CSVEFPSGGAGEQYF	TGCAGCGTTGAATTCCCTAGCGGGGGGGCCGGAGAGCAGTACTTC
-	TRBV7-8	-	TRBJ2-1	CASSLNQGYEQFF	TGTGCCAGCAGCCTGAACCAGGGCTATGAGCAGTTCTTC
TRBD1	TRBV19	-	TRBJ1-2	CASSMGQGRNYGYTF	TGTGCCAGTAGTATGGGACAGGGGAGGAACTATGGCTACACCTTC